These 10 T cell receptor beta chains were sequenced from one sample in a study of blood T cells in healthy people across ages. Combining a sample-barcoded 5' primer with a J-beta primer mix, a second PCR ran for roughly 7 to 12 cycles. In TCRdb, the 5' RACE reads were re-called with MiXCR into one record per CDR3 protein. The top ten clones hold approximately 20% of a sample with about 830,000 distinct CDR3 sequences, 55% to 70% of them seen once. The sequencing sample was made of blood. These receptors were collected from a young man in good health.

The chain has TRBV12-3 or TRBV12-4 and TRBJ1-1; 12 bases match TRBD1. The CDR3 has 17 amino acids. Germline trimming cut 2 bases from V and 1 base from J; bases unmatched to any gene: 5. CDR3 protein: CASSLTGTGGPNTEAFF. As DNA, the CDR3 is TGTGCCAGCAGTTTAACCGGGACAGGGGGCCCGAACACTGAAGCTTTCTTT.

The gene calls are TRBV6-2 or TRBV6-3 and TRBJ2-1; D unresolved. The CDR3 totals 13 residues. The germline V gene encodes CDR1 MNHEY and CDR2 SVGEGT. V gave up 2 bases and J gave up 3 bases, with 5 bases separating them. DNA for the CDR3: TGTGCCAGCAGTTACACCTGCTACAATGAGCAGTTCTTC. It is translated as CASSYTCYNEQFF.

This clonotype was observed a few times. The rearrangement uses TRBV7-9 and TRBJ1-5; TRBD1 agrees at 7 bases. The J segment lost 6 bases and the V segment lost 5 bases, leaving 10 bases of the junction unmatched. This CDR3 contains 15 residues. Germline V gene lookup returns CDR1 SEHNR and CDR2 FQNEAQ (reference sequence). The CDR3 DNA is TGTGCCAGCAGCCCGACAGGGATTGCTGTTCAGCCCCAGCATTTT. Amino acids: CASSPTGIAVQPQHF.

This sequence joins TRBV4-1 and TRBJ1-1, with 11 bases fitting TRBD1. The germline V gene encodes CDR1 MGHRA and CDR2 YSYEKL. The CDR3 has 18 residues. V was pared by 7 bases and J by 1 base, with 14 bases of the junction left unmatched. CDR3 coding DNA: TGCGCCAGCACCCAGTGGGAGGGACAGGGGGGGCCGAACACTGAAGCTTTCTTT. It translates to CASTQWEGQGGPNTEAFF.

The CDR3 nucleotides are TGTGCCAGCAGCTTTGGGACTAGCTACACCGGGGAGCTGTTTTTT. Translating it yields CASSFGTSYTGELFF. This chain uses TRBV5-5 with TRBJ2-2; TRBD2 matches 9 bases. Per germline, CDR1 SGHKS and CDR2 YYEKEE (reference sequence). J was trimmed by 3 bases and V by 2 bases; bases with no gene match: 2. The CDR3 loop spans 15 amino acids.

The J gene is TRBJ2-2, the V gene TRBV7-3; 9 nucleotides align to TRBD1. Trimming removed 5 bases from V and 4 bases from J; junction bases left unmatched: 8. Germline CDR1 and CDR2: SGHTA and FQGTGA. CDR3 length: 16 amino acids. The CDR3 bases are TGTGCCAGCAGCCTTATAGGGACAGGGCCCACCGGGGAGCTGTTTTTT. The encoded protein is CASSLIGTGPTGELFF. The full variable domain, completed using reference TRBV7-3 and TRBJ2-2, is GAGVSQTPSNKVTEKGKYVELRCDPISGHTALYWYRQSLGQGPEFLIYFQGTGAADDSGLPNDRFFAVRPEGSVSTLKIQRTERGDSAVYLCASSLIGTGPTGELFFGEGSRLTVL.

This clonotype was detected once. The chain uses TRBV20-1 and TRBJ2-7; unclear D gene. The CDR3 sequence is 16 residues long. The germline V and J ends were trimmed by 1 base and 0 bases, with 16 bases remaining between them. Germline assignment: CDR1 DFQATT and CDR2 SNEGSKA (reference sequence). The CDR3 region is CSARVLSSMSSYEQYF. CDR3 coding DNA: TGCAGTGCTAGAGTACTATCTTCCATGAGCTCCTACGAGCAGTACTTC.

The chain uses TRBV28 and TRBJ2-1; D is unclear. CDR1 is MDHEN, CDR2 SYDVKM, per germline. V lost 5 bases and J 4 bases, leaving 9 bases between the germline ends. The CDR3 is made up of 13 amino acids. Written as DNA, the CDR3 is TGTGCCAGCAGTGTTTTGAGGTACAATGAGCAGTTCTTC. It yields the protein CASSVLRYNEQFF.

There are a few counts of this clonotype. The genes are TRBV20-1 and TRBJ2-7; possibly TRBD1 or TRBD2 for D (5 bases each). The DNA end lines up better with TRBJ2-5; the J call may be wrong. Germline V gene lookup returns CDR1 DFQATT and CDR2 SNEGSKA (reference sequence). CDR3 size: 15 residues. The CDR3 DNA reads as TGCAGTGCTAGAGGTGGGGGACCACCGGGGGAGACCCAGTACTTC. As protein: CSARGGGPPGETQYF.

The chain has TRBV27 and TRBJ2-7; 7 bases line up with TRBD2. The length of the CDR3 is 14 residues. Germline-derived CDR1 and CDR2 are MNHEY and SMNVEV (reference sequence). The junction had 6 bases not matched to a gene; V was cut back by 5 bases and J by 2 bases. CDR3 amino acids: CASSHRTRPYEQYF. The CDR3 DNA reads as TGTGCCAGCAGTCACCGGACTAGACCCTACGAGCAGTACTTC.